Listed below are T cell receptor beta chains from one sample, sequenced in a study of shared clonotypes between healthy human individuals. Clones were read by immunoSEQ multiplex PCR, and TCRdb kept only the in-frame ones, dropping some. Of millions of clones listed, 93% are singletons. Sequenced sample: naive CD4+ T cells from PBMCs. The receptors shown here come from a man between 18 and 29 years old in good health. Some clones in this sample may be carry-over from other donors' samples. Both conserved end residues are part of each CDR3.

TRBJ2-7,TRBV11-3,CASSPGQGGYEQYF
TRBJ2-1,TRBV7-9,CASSPGTSGVYNEQFF
TRBJ1-1,TRBV11-2,CASRAISGSLNTEAFF
TRBJ2-3,TRBV5-4,CASSSKSGRGSDTQYF
TRBJ2-7,TRBV13,CASSYAVRWDNSYEQYF
TRBJ1-5,TRBV7-2,CASSPRTGNQPQHF
TRBJ1-3,TRBV27,CASSLYGSLTGNTIYF
TRBJ2-5,TRBV5-4,CASSLATGSETQYF
TRBJ2-7,TRBV13,CASSLSSGTAYEQYF
TRBJ2-7,TRBV27,CASSLETSGTGGQYF
TRBJ2-1,TRBV5-4,CASSLGLASYNEQFF
TRBJ2-3,TRBV7-2,CASSFQDTQYF
TRBJ1-1,TRBV11-3,CASSERGGNTEAFF
TRBJ2-7,TRBV18,CASSPIQSTYEQYF
TRBJ2-7,TRBV14,CASSQGTSGVPYEQYF
TRBJ1-1,TRBV29-1,CSASRQGTEAFF
TRBJ1-3,TRBV6-1,CASSEPRQGGSGNTIYF
TRBJ1-5,TRBV5-1,CASSLDPGRAQPQHF
TRBJ1-3,TRBV6-6,CASSQTGRTGNTIYF
TRBJ2-4,TRBV10-3,CAISESGGNIQYF
TRBJ2-4,TRBV28,CASTPDRGRAKNIQYF
TRBJ2-1,TRBV28,CASSIDRYNEQFF
TRBJ2-7,TRBV2,CASSEGMVGGYEQYF
TRBJ1-2,TRBV11-2,CASSLSRGGAANYGYTF
TRBJ1-2,TRBV6-6,CASSYGTEGYGYTF
TRBJ2-7,TRBV6-1,CASSEARRARQYF
TRBJ2-1,TRBV5-4,CASSLVERSNEQFF
TRBJ1-1,TRBV28,CASRAGGSVDTEAFF
TRBJ1-1,TRBV6-1,CASSEYGRGWFGTEAFF
TRBJ2-7,TRBV5-1,CASSQGQPQSEQYF
TRBJ1-1,TRBV2,CASSADIASSEAFF
TRBJ1-3,TRBV29-1,CSARRRVGNTIYF
TRBJ2-7,TRBV5-4,CASSLATGSYEQYF
TRBJ1-3,TRBV28,CASSLNQYSGNTIYF
TRBJ1-2,TRBV6-4,CASRGQVSYFCYGYTF
TRBJ1-1,TRBV12-2,CASRSLPQAYMNTEAFF